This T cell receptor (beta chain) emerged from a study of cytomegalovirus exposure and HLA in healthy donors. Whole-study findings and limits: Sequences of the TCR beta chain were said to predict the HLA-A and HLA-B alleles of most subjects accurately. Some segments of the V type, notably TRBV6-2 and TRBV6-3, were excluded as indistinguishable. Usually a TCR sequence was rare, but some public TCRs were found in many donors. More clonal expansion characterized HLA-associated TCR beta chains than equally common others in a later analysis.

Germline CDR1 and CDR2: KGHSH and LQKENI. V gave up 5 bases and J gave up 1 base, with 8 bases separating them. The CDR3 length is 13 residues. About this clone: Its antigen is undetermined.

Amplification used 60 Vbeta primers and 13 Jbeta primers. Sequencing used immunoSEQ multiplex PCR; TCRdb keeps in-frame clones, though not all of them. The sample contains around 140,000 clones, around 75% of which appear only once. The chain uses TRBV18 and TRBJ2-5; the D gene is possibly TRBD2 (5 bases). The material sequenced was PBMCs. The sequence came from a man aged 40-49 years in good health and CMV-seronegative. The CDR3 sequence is CASSTGSQETQYF. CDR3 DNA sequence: TGTGCCAGCTCAACGGGGTCCCAAGAGACCCAGTACTTC.